This TCR beta chain was retrieved from a study of blood T cell repertoires in COVID-19. In the study overall: Both acute and convalescent COVID-19 samples were obtained from the United States, Italy and Spain. PBMCs, B-cell-depleted T cells, or T cells provided the cDNA or gDNA that made up the material.

In the original analysis: How many nucleated cells were present was estimated from reference gene primer amplification. Sequenced by immunoSEQ multiplex PCR; TCRdb stores in-frame clones only, minus some. V and J calls and clone size are copied from that table; D and trimming were computed from the DNA. In the table there are around 150,000 clones, more than 75% of which are singletons. The CDR3 extends over 18 amino acids. Germline V CDR1 and CDR2: SGHTA, FQGNSA. The junction had 15 bases not matched to a gene; V was cut back by 5 bases and J by 3 bases. The sequenced material came from peripheral blood. The TCR sequence derives from a man between 60 and 75 years old who had recovered from COVID-19. The chain is built from TRBV7-2 and TRBJ2-3; TRBD1 agrees at 9 bases. The CDR3 loop reads CASSLTGGQRRQTDTQYF. CDR3 DNA sequence: TGTGCCAGCAGCCTTACAGGGGGCCAACGGAGGCAAACAGATACGCAGTATTTT.